This T cell receptor beta chain was observed in a study of OX40 agonist ivuxolimab in advanced cancers. Background on the whole study: Ivuxolimab was a fully human IgG2 agonistic monoclonal antibody targeting the costimulatory receptor OX40 (CD134). A male proportion of nearly 85% and a mean age of roughly 58 years, ranging from about 23 to 90, were recorded for the dose-escalation cohort. Of the roughly 51 patients in dose escalation, around 19 had hepatocellular carcinoma, roughly 15 had melanoma, 9 had renal cell carcinoma and 9 had head and neck cancer. Partial responses were achieved by three dose-escalation patients, of whom one had hepatocellular carcinoma and two had cutaneous melanoma. Intravenous ivuxolimab was administered to patients every 2 weeks at six dose levels: 0.01, 0.1, 0.3, 1.5, 3 and 10 mg/kg. Patients were allowed to have had prior anti-PD-1, anti-PD-L1 or anti-CTLA-4 therapy, and around 41% of the dose-escalation patients had previously received checkpoint inhibitors. Peripheral TCRbeta sequencing aimed to test whether ivuxolimab altered TCR sequence diversity and caused clonal T-cell expansion. The paper describes the monotherapy dose-escalation part (N of about 54 patients) of the phase I trial of ivuxolimab. General findings and caveats noted by the study authors: Antigen specificity was not determined for the clonally expanded peripheral T cells. At doses of 0.1 to 3.0 mg/kg, clonal expansion of both CD4+ and CD8+ T cells in blood was seen between baseline and week 6. Partial responders in the 0.1-3.0 mg/kg groups had among the lowest normalized peripheral clonal expansion, especially among CD8+ T cells. Low levels of normalized T-cell clonal expansion were also shown by some nonresponding patients. After ivuxolimab, more expanded clones were found on average in CD8+ T cells than in CD4+ T cells.

About this clone: Its antigen is unknown. Base qualities are not recorded, but no much larger clone differs from it by a single base.

The trial excluded patients who had a history of autoimmune disease or who were on systemic immunosuppression. Peripheral blood for TCR sequencing was collected from all dose cohorts at baseline, on cycle 4 day 1, and on cycle 7 day 1. The samples were taken from a phase I, first-in-human, multicenter, open-label dose-escalation trial of ivuxolimab. Adults with locally advanced or metastatic melanoma, renal cell carcinoma, hepatocellular carcinoma or head and neck squamous cell carcinoma were enrolled in the trial. Before TCR sequencing, CD4+ T cells and CD8+ T cells from peripheral blood were sorted into separate populations. To sequence the TCRbeta CDR3 region, genomic DNA was isolated from the sorted cells. TCRbeta CDR3 regions were sequenced using the immunoSEQ Assay. The source is immuneACCESS, and TCRdb retained only in-frame sequences with V and J called. Part of the clones is not carried over; for the studies checked, unresolved V genes explain less than half of this, and the remainder is unexplained. The sample yields about 59,000 clones; more than 70% were counted once. Around 5.2% of the sample rests with the top ten.

V loses 5 bases at its end and J loses 0 bases; junction bases beyond the gene matches: 14. The CDR3 has 19 amino acids, counting the end cysteine and phenylalanine. The retained sequence is limited to the CDR3, 57 bases, with the frame set at the first base. CDR1 and CDR2 are drawn from the germline V gene: MDHEN, SYDVKM. The chain employs TRBV28 and TRBJ1-3; a stretch of 9 junction bases matches TRBD1. This clonotype was sampled from an adult with an advanced solid tumor such as melanoma, head and neck, liver or kidney cancer. Sequenced material: CD4+ or CD8+ T cells sorted from blood, taken in a trial of the OX40 agonist ivuxolimab. The CDR3 amino acid sequence is: CASSGQGRYLSSSGNTIYF. At the DNA level, the sequence is TGTGCCAGCAGTGGACAGGGGCGATACCTCTCTAGCTCTGGAAACACCATATATTTT.